The entry that follows covers one T cell receptor (beta chain) sequence. Its specificity is unknown. This sample is part of a study of cytomegalovirus exposure and HLA in healthy donors. Study-wide points: Relative to equally common others, HLA-associated TCR beta chains showed greater clonal expansion in a later analysis. Earlier results showed most TCR beta V segments being productive about 87% or about 30% of the time.

PCR amplification relied on 60 Vbeta primers (plus 13 Jbeta primers). Sequencing was performed with immunoSEQ multiplex PCR; in TCRdb, only in-frame clones are kept and a portion is missing. The sample consists of roughly 120,000 clones, 79% of them appearing once. The sequence was collected from a man between 18 and 35 years old in good health and CMV-seronegative. The sequenced material came from PBMCs.

The CDR3: CASINGGEESGYTF. CDR3 DNA sequence: TGTGCCAGCATCAATGGTGGGGAGGAGAGTGGCTACACCTTC. V gene TRBV7-9 combines with J gene TRBJ1-2; the D is unclear. The germline V and J ends were trimmed by 7 bases and 7 bases, with 19 bases remaining between them. The CDR3 covers 14 residues. Looked up from germline, CDR1 is SEHNR and CDR2 is FQNEAQ (reference sequence).